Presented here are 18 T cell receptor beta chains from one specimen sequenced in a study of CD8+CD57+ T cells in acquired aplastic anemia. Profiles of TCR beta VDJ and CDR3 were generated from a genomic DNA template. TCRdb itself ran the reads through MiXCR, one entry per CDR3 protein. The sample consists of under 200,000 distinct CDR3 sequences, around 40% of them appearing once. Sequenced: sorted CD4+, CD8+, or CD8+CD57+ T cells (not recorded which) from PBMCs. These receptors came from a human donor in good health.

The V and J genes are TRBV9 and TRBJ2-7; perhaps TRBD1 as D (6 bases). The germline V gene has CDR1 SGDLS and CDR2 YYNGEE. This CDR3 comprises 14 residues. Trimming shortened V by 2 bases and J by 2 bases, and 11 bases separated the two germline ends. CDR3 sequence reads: CASSVSGTPYEQYF. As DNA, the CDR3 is TGTGCCAGCAGCGTCTCCGGGACACCCTACGAGCAGTACTTC.

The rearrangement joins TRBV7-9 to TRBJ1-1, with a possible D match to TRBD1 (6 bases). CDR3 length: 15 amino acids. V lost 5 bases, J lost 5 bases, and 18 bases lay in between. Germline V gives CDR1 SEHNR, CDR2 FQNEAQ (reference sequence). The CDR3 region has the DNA TGTGCCAGCAGCCCTCGTAAACAGGGAGGGACTGAAGCTTTCTTT. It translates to CASSPRKQGGTEAFF.

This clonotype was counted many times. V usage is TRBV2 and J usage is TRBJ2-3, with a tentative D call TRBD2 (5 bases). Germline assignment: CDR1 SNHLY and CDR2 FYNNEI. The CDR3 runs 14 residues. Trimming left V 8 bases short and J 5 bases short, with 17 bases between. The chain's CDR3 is CASPGGRRGDTQYF. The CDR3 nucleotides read TGTGCCAGCCCCGGCGGGCGTCGGGGAGATACGCAGTATTTT.

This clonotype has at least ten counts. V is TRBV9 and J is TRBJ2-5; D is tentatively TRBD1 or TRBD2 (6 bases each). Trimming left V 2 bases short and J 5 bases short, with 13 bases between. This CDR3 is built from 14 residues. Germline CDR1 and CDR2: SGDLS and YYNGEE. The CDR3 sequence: CASSVTGAWETQYF. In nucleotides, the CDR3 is TGTGCCAGCAGCGTTACGGGGGCTTGGGAGACCCAGTACTTC.

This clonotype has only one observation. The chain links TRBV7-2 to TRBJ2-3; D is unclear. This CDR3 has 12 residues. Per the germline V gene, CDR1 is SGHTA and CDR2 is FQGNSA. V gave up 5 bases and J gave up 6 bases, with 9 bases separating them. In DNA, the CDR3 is TGTGCCAGCAGCCCAACCATGGATACGCAGTATTTT. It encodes CASSPTMDTQYF.

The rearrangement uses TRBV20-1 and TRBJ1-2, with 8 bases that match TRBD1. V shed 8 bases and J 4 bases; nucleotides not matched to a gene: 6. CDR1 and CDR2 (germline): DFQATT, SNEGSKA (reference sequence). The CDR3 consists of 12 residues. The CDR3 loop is CSSDREAYGYTF. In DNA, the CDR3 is TGCAGTTCGGACAGGGAGGCCTATGGCTACACCTTC.

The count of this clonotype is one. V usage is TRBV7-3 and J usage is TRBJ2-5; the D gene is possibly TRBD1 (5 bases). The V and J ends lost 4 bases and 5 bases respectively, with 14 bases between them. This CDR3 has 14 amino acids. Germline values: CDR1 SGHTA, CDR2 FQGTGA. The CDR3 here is CASSSTGAVETQYF. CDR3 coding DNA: TGTGCCAGCAGCTCGACTGGGGCGGTGGAGACCCAGTACTTC.

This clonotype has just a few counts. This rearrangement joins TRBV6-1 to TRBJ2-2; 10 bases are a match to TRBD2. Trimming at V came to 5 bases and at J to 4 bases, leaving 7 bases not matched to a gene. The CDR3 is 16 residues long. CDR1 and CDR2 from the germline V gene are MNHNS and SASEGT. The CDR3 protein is CASSTSSGSGTGELFF. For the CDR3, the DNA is TGTGCCAGCAGTACCTCTAGCGGGAGCGGCACCGGGGAGCTGTTTTTT.

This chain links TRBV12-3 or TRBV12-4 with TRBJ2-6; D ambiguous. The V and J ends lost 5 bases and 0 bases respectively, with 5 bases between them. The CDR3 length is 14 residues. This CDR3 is CASSVSSGANVLTF. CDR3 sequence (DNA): TGTGCCAGCAGTGTCAGCTCTGGGGCCAACGTCCTGACTTTC.

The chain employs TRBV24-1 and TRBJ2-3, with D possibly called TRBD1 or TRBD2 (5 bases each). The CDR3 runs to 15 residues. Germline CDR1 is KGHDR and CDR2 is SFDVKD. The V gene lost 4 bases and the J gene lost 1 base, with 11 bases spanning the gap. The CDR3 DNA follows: TGTGCCACCAGTGAGTTCGGGGACCGCACAGATACGCAGTATTTT. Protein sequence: CATSEFGDRTDTQYF.

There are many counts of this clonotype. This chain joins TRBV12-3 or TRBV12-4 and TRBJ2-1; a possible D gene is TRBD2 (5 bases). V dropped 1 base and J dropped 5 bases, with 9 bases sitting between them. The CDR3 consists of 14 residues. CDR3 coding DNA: TGTGCCAGCAGTTTAGTGGGTAGCGACAATGAGCAGTTCTTC. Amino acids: CASSLVGSDNEQFF.

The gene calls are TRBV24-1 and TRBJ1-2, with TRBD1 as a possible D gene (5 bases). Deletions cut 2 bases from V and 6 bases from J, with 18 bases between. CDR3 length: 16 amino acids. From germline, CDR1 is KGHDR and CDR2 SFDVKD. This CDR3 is CATSDSLAGNLDGYTF. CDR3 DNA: TGTGCCACCAGTGATTCCCTGGCAGGGAATCTGGATGGCTACACCTTC.

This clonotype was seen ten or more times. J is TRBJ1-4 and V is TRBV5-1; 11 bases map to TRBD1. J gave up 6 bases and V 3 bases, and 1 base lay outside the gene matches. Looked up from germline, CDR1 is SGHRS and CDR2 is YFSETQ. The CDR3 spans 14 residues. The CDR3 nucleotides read TGCGCCAGCAGCTGGGGACAGGGGGATGAAAAACTGTTTTTT. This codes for CASSWGQGDEKLFF.

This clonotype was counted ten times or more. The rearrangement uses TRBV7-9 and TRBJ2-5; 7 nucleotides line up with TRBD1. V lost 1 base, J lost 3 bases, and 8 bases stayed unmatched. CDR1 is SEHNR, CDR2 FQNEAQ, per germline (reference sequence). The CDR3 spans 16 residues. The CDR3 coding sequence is TGTGCCAGCAGCTTAGGACAGGGCAGTATCAAAGAGACCCAGTACTTC. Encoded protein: CASSLGQGSIKETQYF.

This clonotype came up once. This chain's CDR3 is CASSVTAGTPGDEQYF. The CDR3 DNA is TGTGCCAGCAGCGTGACAGCCGGGACACCCGGCGACGAGCAGTACTTC. This chain uses TRBV6-1 with TRBJ2-7; tentative D call: TRBD1 (6 bases). Trimming removed 6 bases from V and 5 bases from J, with 23 bases in between. The CDR3 length is 16 residues. The germline V gene encodes CDR1 MNHNS and CDR2 SASEGT.

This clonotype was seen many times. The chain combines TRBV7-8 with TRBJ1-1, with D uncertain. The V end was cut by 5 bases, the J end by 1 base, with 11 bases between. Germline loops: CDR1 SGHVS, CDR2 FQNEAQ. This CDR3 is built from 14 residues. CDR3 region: CASSAFAGNTEAFF. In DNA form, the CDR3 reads TGTGCCAGCAGCGCCTTTGCGGGGAACACTGAAGCTTTCTTT.

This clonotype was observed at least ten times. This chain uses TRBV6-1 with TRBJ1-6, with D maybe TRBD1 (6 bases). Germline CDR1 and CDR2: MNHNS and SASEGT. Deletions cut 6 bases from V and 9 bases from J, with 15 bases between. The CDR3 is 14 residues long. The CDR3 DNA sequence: TGTGCCAGCAGCGACAGGTGGTCCGCTTCACCCCTCCACTTT. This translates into CASSDRWSASPLHF.

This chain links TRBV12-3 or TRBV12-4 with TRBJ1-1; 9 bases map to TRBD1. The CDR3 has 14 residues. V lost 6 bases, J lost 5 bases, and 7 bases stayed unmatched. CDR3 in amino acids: CASRGTGLLTEAFF. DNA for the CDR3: TGTGCCAGCAGGGGGACAGGGCTTTTGACTGAAGCTTTCTTT.